The sequence of this T cell receptor (beta chain) was determined in a study of molecular identifiers for immune sequencing clone quantification. The study, taken as a whole, reports: Barcodes shared by identical TCR molecules could lead to underestimated sizes of highly expanded clones.

Input for naive CD8 libraries was roughly 19,000 to 1,000,000 sorted cells; the RNA fraction used was 10%, 30% or 50%. A CD8+CD4-CCR7+CD45RA+ phenotype served as the sorting definition for naive CD8 T cells. The germline V gene encodes CDR1 MGHRA and CDR2 YSYEKL. This CDR3 has 14 amino acids. Deletions cut 3 bases from V and 1 base from J, with 7 bases between. This clonotype was counted many times. Antigen specificity is unknown. Generation of bulk TCR libraries relied on previously described methods and listed TCR primers. TCRdb called the PCR reads again in MiXCR, with one record for every CDR3 protein. Of 600,000 to 650,000 distinct CDR3 sequences in the sample, approximately 20% were seen once.

The sequenced sample consisted of naive CD8+ T cells from blood, with Jurkat cell RNA spiked in. The subset was: FACS-sorted CD8+CD4-CCR7+CD45RA+ naive T cells. The source is a human donor in good health. Some libraries in this study had Jurkat cell RNA spiked in. The chain combines TRBV4-1 with TRBJ2-1; possibly TRBD1 or TRBD2 for D (5 bases each). The CDR3 protein is CASSQGVSYNEQFF. In DNA, the CDR3 is TGCGCCAGCAGCCAGGGGGTTTCCTACAATGAGCAGTTCTTC.